This T cell receptor beta chain was identified during a study of graft-versus-host responses after intestinal transplantation. For the study at large: All recipients were transplanted with multivisceral, liver-intestinal, or isolated intestinal grafts.

V lost 7 bases and J 0 bases, leaving 15 bases between the germline ends. CDR1 and CDR2 from the germline V gene are MDHEN and SYDVKM. This CDR3 comprises 16 residues. This table comes from immunoSEQ multiplex PCR, and its TCRdb copy is limited to in-frame clones, with some not included. The sample carries 90,000 to 150,000 clones, 85% to 95% recorded once. This clone showed up just once. Its antigen is undetermined. The receptor was derived from a human donor who received an intestinal transplant. The rearrangement uses TRBV28 and TRBJ2-2, with D perhaps matching TRBD2 (5 bases). The sample was unstimulated CD8+ T cells sorted from spleen or lymph node cells, taken before intestinal transplant. This chain's CDR3 is CASTTVLGANTGELFF. The CDR3 DNA is TGTGCCAGCACGACTGTGCTCGGGGCGAACACCGGGGAGCTGTTTTTT.